The entry below describes one TCR beta chain. Its antigen remains unidentified. Alopecia areata patients had lesional scalp punch biopsies and peripheral blood taken from them. Extracted from the samples, RNA was reverse transcribed into cDNA to serve as the sequencing template. Clones were sequenced by immunoSEQ multiplex PCR, and TCRdb holds only the in-frame ones, with some missing. The table includes 120,000 to 150,000 clones, 85% to 90% detected once. This CDR3 spans 15 amino acids. The V and J ends lost 0 bases and 4 bases respectively, with 15 bases between them. Germline values: CDR1 SQVTM, CDR2 ANQGSEA. This sample stems from a study of CD8+ T cells in alopecia areata. On the study more broadly: Treated patients were given 5 to 10 mg oral tofacitinib twice daily.

Study results and caveats: Mice gave a clearer picture of TCR sharing than patients did, possibly for HLA-related reasons.

Here the sequenced sample was CD8+ T cells sorted from blood, taken at week 0. The chain combines TRBV29-1 with TRBJ1-2; D not resolved. This receptor was identified in a human donor with alopecia areata. The CDR3 loop reads CSVEDRKAGSYGYTF. Here the CDR3 DNA reads TGCAGCGTTGAAGATCGAAAGGCGGGGAGCTATGGCTACACCTTC.